The rows below give T cell receptor beta chains drawn from one sample of a study of glioma-infiltrating T cells after dendritic cell vaccination. Only in-frame clones appear in the TCRdb table, and some are missing; sequencing was by immunoSEQ multiplex PCR. The table has nearly 85,000 clones, around 90% seen once. The sample in question was blood, obtained before dendritic cell vaccination. The source is a human donor with glioblastoma. Both conserved end residues are part of each CDR3. The D gene is left open where the match is weak. Not every row has a clone size; where given, it reads once, few, many or a size class.

>TRBV7-2|TRBJ2-3|TRBD2|NA
TGTGCCAGCAGCCGTAATAGCGGGGGGGCATCAGATACGCAGTATTTT
CASSRNSGGASDTQYF
>TRBV10-3|TRBJ2-3|TRBD2|once
TGTGCCATCAGCTCCTGGGCGGGAGTGGGAGATACGCAGTATTTT
CAISSWAGVGDTQYF
>TRBV6-1|TRBJ1-1|TRBD1|NA
TGTGCCAGCAGTGAATTAACAGGGGCGGGCGCTGAAGCTTTCTTT
CASSELTGAGAEAFF
>TRBV5-5|TRBJ2-4|NA|once
TGTGCCAGCAGCTTGGACGGGACATTAGCCAAAAACATTCAGTACTTC
CASSLDGTLAKNIQYF
>TRBV7-9|TRBJ2-1|TRBD2|NA
TGTGCCAGCAGCCTTGAAACTAGCGGAAATGAGCAGTTCTTC
CASSLETSGNEQFF
>TRBV11-2|TRBJ1-6|TRBD1|NA
TGTGCCAGCAGCACCCGACAGGGAGCCAATTCACCCCTCCACTTT
CASSTRQGANSPLHF
>TRBV28|TRBJ2-3|TRBD2|NA
TGTGCCAGCAAATCAGCGGGAGGCCTCACAGATACGCAGTATTTT
CASKSAGGLTDTQYF
>TRBV11-3|TRBJ2-1|TRBD2|once
TGTGCCACCGGACTAGCGGAGTACAATGAGCAGTTCTTC
CATGLAEYNEQFF
>TRBV30|TRBJ1-3|NA|NA
TGTGCCTGGACCAAGAGCTCTGGAAACACCATATATTTT
CAWTKSSGNTIYF
>TRBV7-9|TRBJ1-5|TRBD1|NA
TGTGCCAGCAGCTTCGGACAGGGGGGTCAGCCCCAGCATTTT
CASSFGQGGQPQHF
>TRBV5-1|TRBJ1-1|NA|NA
TGCGCCAGCAGCCAGGTAGGCCCTGTCATGAACACTGAAGCTTTCTTT
CASSQVGPVMNTEAFF
>TRBV5-4|TRBJ2-3|TRBD1|NA
TGTGCCAGCAGCTCGGGACAGGAAAGAGATACGCAGTATTTT
CASSSGQERDTQYF
>TRBV27|TRBJ2-1|TRBD2|NA
TGTGCCAGCAAAAGCGGGAGGAGCTCCTACAATGAGCAGTTCTTC
CASKSGRSSYNEQFF
>TRBV5-4|TRBJ1-2|NA|NA
TGTGCCAGCAGCCCGGGGGGCAGGGACGATGGCTACACCTTC
CASSPGGRDDGYTF
>TRBV9|TRBJ1-2|NA|NA
TGTGCCAGCAGCGTAGGGGCAGGGAGGAACTATGGCTACACCTTC
CASSVGAGRNYGYTF
>TRBV20-1|TRBJ2-3|NA|NA
TGCAGTGCTAGCTATCTCCAATCGCAGTATTTT
CSASYLQSQYF
>TRBV10-2|TRBJ2-3|TRBD1|NA
TGCGCCAGCAGTGACAGACAGGGGGCGAGAAATACGCAGTATTTT
CASSDRQGARNTQYF
>TRBV9|TRBJ1-1|NA|NA
TGTGCCAGCAGCGTAGGGCCCGGGAGTAACACTGAAGCTTTCTTT
CASSVGPGSNTEAFF
>TRBV13|TRBJ2-2|TRBD2|NA
TGTGCCAGCAGCTTGATCCGGGGGGGTGTCACCGGGGAGCTGTTTTTT
CASSLIRGGVTGELFF
>TRBV15|TRBJ2-7|TRBD1|once
TGTGCCACCAGCAGGCCGGGACAGGGGGCCTTCTACGAGCAGTACTTC
CATSRPGQGAFYEQYF
>TRBV5-4|TRBJ2-1|NA|NA
TGTGCCAGCAGCTTGGGGGACTTAATCTCCTACAATGAGCAGTTCTTC
CASSLGDLISYNEQFF
>TRBV2|TRBJ2-7|TRBD2|NA
TGTGCCAGCAGTGAAGGGCTAGCGGTCGCCGAGCAGTACTTC
CASSEGLAVAEQYF
>TRBV5-5|TRBJ2-5|TRBD2|NA
TGTGCCAGCGGGTCAGCCAGGGGCTCGGCTAGCGGGAGTAGAGAGACCCAGTACTTC
CASGSARGSASGSRETQYF
>TRBV6-1|TRBJ1-5|NA|NA
TGTGCCAGCACTCGACTTGGGAGGGACGATCAGCCCCAGCATTTT
CASTRLGRDDQPQHF
>TRBV27|TRBJ2-7|TRBD1|NA
TGTGCCAGCAGGGGACAGGGGGCGTGGGAGCAGTACTTC
CASRGQGAWEQYF
>TRBV5-6|TRBJ2-7|NA|once
TGTGCCAGCAGCTTGTACAGTACCTACGAGCAGTACTTC
CASSLYSTYEQYF
>TRBV29-1|TRBJ2-3|TRBD1|few
TGCAGCGTTTCGGACAGGGACGGGGCAGATACGCAGTATTTT
CSVSDRDGADTQYF
>TRBV19|TRBJ1-2|NA|NA
TGTGCCAGTAGTCGCGGGGGGCCCCGCTATGGCTACACCTTC
CASSRGGPRYGYTF
>TRBV7-3|TRBJ2-3|TRBD2|NA
TGTGCCAGCAGCTTAAGGGGCGGGGGGGCGGTAGATACGCAGTATTTT
CASSLRGGGAVDTQYF
>TRBV19|TRBJ1-1|NA|NA
TGTGCCAGTAGTAGACGTATTGGGGCAGCGAAAGCTGCCGAAGCTTTCTTT
CASSRRIGAAKAAEAFF
>TRBV10-3|TRBJ2-7|NA|NA
TGTGCCATCAGTGAAGGGGTGGTCGAGCAGTACTTC
CAISEGVVEQYF
>TRBV30|TRBJ2-7|TRBD1|NA
TGTGCCTGGAGTGAGGACAGGGCTGGGTACGAGCAGTACTTC
CAWSEDRAGYEQYF
>TRBV27|TRBJ2-3|NA|NA
TGTGCCAGCAGTCCCAAATGGACAGCCACAGATACGCAGTATTTT
CASSPKWTATDTQYF
>TRBV25-1|TRBJ2-7|TRBD2|NA
TGTGCCAGCAGTGGGACTAGCGGGACCTACGAGCAGTACTTC
CASSGTSGTYEQYF
>TRBV9|TRBJ2-3|NA|NA
TGTGCCAGCAGCATCAGGTTCACAGATACGCAGTATTTT
CASSIRFTDTQYF
>TRBV5-1|TRBJ2-3|NA|NA
TGCGCCAGCAGCGGGCCAAGCACAGATACGCAGTATTTT
CASSGPSTDTQYF
>TRBV5-6|TRBJ2-7|TRBD1|NA
TGTGCCAGCAGCTCGGATCAGTCCCGGGACAGGAGGGCCTACGAGCAGTACTTC
CASSSDQSRDRRAYEQYF
>TRBV4-1|TRBJ1-2|TRBD1|NA
TGCGCCAGCAGCCTTTCAGGGGGATATGGCTACACCTTC
CASSLSGGYGYTF
>TRBV7-9|TRBJ1-1|TRBD1|NA
TGTGCCAGCAGCTCGGGGGGGACAGTGAACACTGAAGCTTTCTTT
CASSSGGTVNTEAFF
>TRBV2|TRBJ1-5|TRBD1|NA
TGTGCCAGCAGTGAAGCGCTCGGACAGGGCAATCAGCCCCAGCATTTT
CASSEALGQGNQPQHF
>TRBV27|TRBJ2-5|NA|NA
TGCGCCCCCAACCAAGAGACCCAGTACTTC
CAPNQETQYF
>TRBV19|TRBJ1-3|NA|NA
TGTGCCAGTAGTGTGACAGCCTCTGGAAACACCATATATTTT
CASSVTASGNTIYF
>TRBV5-4|TRBJ1-4|NA|NA
TGTGCCAGCAGCTTGGACCCGGGGAATGAAAAACTGTTTTTT
CASSLDPGNEKLFF
>TRBV10-3|TRBJ2-5|NA|few
TGTGCCATCAATCAGGGGATTCGAGAGACCCAGTACTTC
CAINQGIRETQYF
>TRBV5-4|TRBJ2-2|NA|NA
TGTGCCAGCAGCTTATGGCAGGGGGGCGGGGAGCTGTTTTTT
CASSLWQGGGELFF
>TRBV11-2|TRBJ1-1|NA|NA
TGTGCCAGCGCCGAGTGGGGGCAGCGTCGCACTGAAGCTTTCTTT
CASAEWGQRRTEAFF
>TRBV29-1|TRBJ2-1|NA|NA
TGCAGCGTTATCGCGGGGAGCAATGAGCAGTTCTTC
CSVIAGSNEQFF
>TRBV5-4|TRBJ2-6|TRBD1|NA
TGTGCCAGCAGCAAGGACAGGGGGCTTGGGGCCAACGTCCTGACTTTC
CASSKDRGLGANVLTF
>TRBV29-1|TRBJ1-2|NA|NA
TGCAGCGTTGAAGATAGAGGGGGACGCTATGGCTACACCTTC
CSVEDRGGRYGYTF
>TRBV5-1|TRBJ1-1|NA|NA
TGCGCCAGCAGCTTGGCGGGTGGAAATACTGAAGCTTTCTTT
CASSLAGGNTEAFF
>TRBV2|TRBJ2-2|NA|NA
TGTGCCAGCAGTGAACGGAGGTGGAACGCGAACACCGGGGAGCTGTTTTTT
CASSERRWNANTGELFF
>TRBV10-3|TRBJ2-3|NA|NA
TGTGCCATCAGTGAGTCGGGGAGCGGGCAGTATTTT
CAISESGSGQYF
>TRBV6-1|TRBJ2-2|TRBD2|NA
TGTGCCAGCAGTGAAAGTCTACTAGCGGGGGCGAACACCGGGGAGCTGTTTTTT
CASSESLLAGANTGELFF